This is a list of T cell receptor beta chains from one sample in a study of shared clonotypes between healthy human individuals. Sequenced by immunoSEQ multiplex PCR; TCRdb stores in-frame clones only, minus some. In the table there are approximately 640,000 clones, around 91% of which are singletons. Sequencing was carried out using memory CD8+ T cells from PBMCs. These receptors were obtained from a man younger than 35 in good health. Some clones in this sample may be carry-over from other donors' samples. Both conserved end residues are part of each CDR3. D genes are given only for firm matches. Size is omitted from some rows. Given values are once, few, many or a class for expanded clones.

>TRBV20-1|TRBJ2-7|.|.
TGCAGTGCTAGCCCACGTCTGGAGCAGTACTTC
CSASPRLEQYF
>TRBV9|TRBJ2-1|.|.
TGTGCCAGCAGCGTAGCGGGGGACACCTACAATGAGCAGTTCTTC
CASSVAGDTYNEQFF
>TRBV4-3|TRBJ2-7|TRBD1|.
TGCGCCAGCAGCACCGGGACAGGGGAGAGGAACGAGCAGTACTTC
CASSTGTGERNEQYF
>TRBV27|TRBJ2-5|TRBD1|.
TGTGCCAGCAGTTCCCCGGGACAGGGGGTAGAGACCCAGTACTTC
CASSSPGQGVETQYF
>TRBV6-1|TRBJ2-3|TRBD2|.
TGTGCCAGCAGTGAAGGCGCAGCGGGGCGCACAGATACGCAGTATTTT
CASSEGAAGRTDTQYF
>TRBV5-1|TRBJ2-2|.|.
TGCGCCAGCAGCCCGACTACTACCGCGAACACCGGGGAGCTGTTTTTT
CASSPTTTANTGELFF
>TRBV27|TRBJ2-7|.|.
TGTGCCAGCAGTAGAAGTCCCTACGAGCAGTACTTC
CASSRSPYEQYF
>TRBV19|TRBJ2-7|.|.
TGTGCCAGTACCGGCAGGGAATCCTACGAGCAGTACTTC
CASTGRESYEQYF
>TRBV4-1|TRBJ1-6|.|.
TGCGCCAGCAGCCACCCCCGGTGGTGGGGGGCTAATTCACCCCTCCACTTT
CASSHPRWWGANSPLHF
>TRBV28|TRBJ2-7|TRBD2|.
TGTGCCAGCAGTTCCCCGGCTAGCGGGAGGGCATACGAGCAGTACTTC
CASSSPASGRAYEQYF
>TRBV19|TRBJ1-5|.|.
TGTGCCAGTGAGGGGGAGGAAAGAAGCAATCAGCCCCAGCATTTT
CASEGEERSNQPQHF
>TRBV5-1|TRBJ1-2|.|.
TGCGCCAGCAGCTTGGGACTGATAAATAACTATGGCTACACCTTC
CASSLGLINNYGYTF
>TRBV2|TRBJ2-6|.|.
TGTGCCAGCAGTGAACGATACAGCTCTGGGGCCAACGTCCTGACTTTC
CASSERYSSGANVLTF
>TRBV5-1|TRBJ1-2|.|few
TGCGCCAGCAGCTTGTCGGGAGATGGCTACACCTTC
CASSLSGDGYTF
>TRBV20-1|TRBJ2-1|TRBD1|.
TGCAGTGATTTCGGGGACAGAGAGCAGTTCTTC
CSDFGDREQFF
>TRBV10-3|TRBJ1-1|TRBD1|.
TGTGCCATCAAGGCAGGGGGGGGCACTGAAGCTTTCTTT
CAIKAGGGTEAFF
>TRBV4-1|TRBJ1-1|.|.
TGCGCCAGCAGCCGGCGGGGGGCGGGGTGGGCTGAAGCTTTCTTT
CASSRRGAGWAEAFF
>TRBV27|TRBJ2-1|TRBD2|.
TGTGCCAGCAGTGCCAAGCGGGACTCCTACAATGAGCAGTTCTTC
CASSAKRDSYNEQFF
>TRBV5-1|TRBJ2-1|.|.
TGCGCCAGCAGCTGGTACTCAACCCCCAGGGGATTCTCCTACAATGAGCAGTTCTTC
CASSWYSTPRGFSYNEQFF
>TRBV5-6|TRBJ2-7|.|.
TGTGCCAGCAGCTGGGGCGGCGAGCAGTACTTC
CASSWGGEQYF